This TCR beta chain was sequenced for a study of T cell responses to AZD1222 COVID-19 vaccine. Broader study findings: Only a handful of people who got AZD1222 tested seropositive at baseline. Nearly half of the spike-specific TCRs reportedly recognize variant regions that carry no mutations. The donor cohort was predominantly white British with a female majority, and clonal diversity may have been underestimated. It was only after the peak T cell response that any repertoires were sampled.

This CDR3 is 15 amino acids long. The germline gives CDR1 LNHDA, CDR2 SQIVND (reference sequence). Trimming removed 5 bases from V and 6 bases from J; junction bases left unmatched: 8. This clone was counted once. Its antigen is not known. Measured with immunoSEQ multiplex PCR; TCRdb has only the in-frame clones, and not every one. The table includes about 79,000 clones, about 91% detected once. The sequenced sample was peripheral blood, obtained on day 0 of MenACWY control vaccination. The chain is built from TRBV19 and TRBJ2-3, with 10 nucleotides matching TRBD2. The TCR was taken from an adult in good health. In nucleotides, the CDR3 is TGTGCCAGTAGTCTAGCGGGAGCCTATTCGGATACGCAGTATTTT. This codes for CASSLAGAYSDTQYF.